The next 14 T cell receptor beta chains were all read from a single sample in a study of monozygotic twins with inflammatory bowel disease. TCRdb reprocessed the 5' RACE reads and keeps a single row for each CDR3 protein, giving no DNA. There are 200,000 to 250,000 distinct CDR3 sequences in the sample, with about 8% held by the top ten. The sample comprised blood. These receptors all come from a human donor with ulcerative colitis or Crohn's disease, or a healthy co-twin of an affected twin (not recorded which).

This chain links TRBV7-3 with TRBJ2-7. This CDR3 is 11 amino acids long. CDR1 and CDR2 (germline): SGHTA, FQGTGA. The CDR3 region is CASRKLYEQYF.

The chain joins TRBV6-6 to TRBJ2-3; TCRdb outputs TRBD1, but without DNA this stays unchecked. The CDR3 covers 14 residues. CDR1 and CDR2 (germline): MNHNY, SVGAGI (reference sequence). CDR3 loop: CASATGAGTDTQYF.

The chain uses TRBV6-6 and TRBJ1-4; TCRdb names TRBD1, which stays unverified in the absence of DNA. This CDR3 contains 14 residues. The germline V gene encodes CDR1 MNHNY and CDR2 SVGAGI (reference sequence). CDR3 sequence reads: CASSPTGSNEKLFF.

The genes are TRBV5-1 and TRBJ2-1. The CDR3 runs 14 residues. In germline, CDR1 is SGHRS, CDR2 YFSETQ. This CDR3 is CASSLDLSYNEQFF.

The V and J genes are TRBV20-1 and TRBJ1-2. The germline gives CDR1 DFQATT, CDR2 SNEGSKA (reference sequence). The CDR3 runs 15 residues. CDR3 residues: CSARDVVGLSYGYTF.

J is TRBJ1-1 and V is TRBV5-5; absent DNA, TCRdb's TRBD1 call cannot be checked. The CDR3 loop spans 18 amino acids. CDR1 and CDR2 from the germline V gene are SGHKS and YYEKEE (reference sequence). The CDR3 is CASSVTWGNRGVGTEAFF.

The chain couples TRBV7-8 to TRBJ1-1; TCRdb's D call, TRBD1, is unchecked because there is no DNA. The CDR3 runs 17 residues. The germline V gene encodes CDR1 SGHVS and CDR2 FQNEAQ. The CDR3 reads CASSLRSLTGMNTEAFF.

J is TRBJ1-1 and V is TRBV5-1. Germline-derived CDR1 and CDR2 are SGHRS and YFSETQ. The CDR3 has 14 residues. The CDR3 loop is CASSPSAVETEAFF.

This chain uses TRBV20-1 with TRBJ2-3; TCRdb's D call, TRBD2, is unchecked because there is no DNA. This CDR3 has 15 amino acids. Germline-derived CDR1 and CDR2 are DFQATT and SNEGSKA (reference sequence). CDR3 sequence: CSARGVAEPTDTQYF.

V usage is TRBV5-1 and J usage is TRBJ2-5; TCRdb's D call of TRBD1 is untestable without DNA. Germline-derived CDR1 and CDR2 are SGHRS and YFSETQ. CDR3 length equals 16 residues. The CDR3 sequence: CASSTVGDTSGETQYF.

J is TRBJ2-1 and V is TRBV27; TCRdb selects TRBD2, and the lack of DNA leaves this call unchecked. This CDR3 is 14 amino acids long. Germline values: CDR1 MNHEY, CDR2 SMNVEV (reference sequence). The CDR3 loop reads CASRPGTTGNEQFF.

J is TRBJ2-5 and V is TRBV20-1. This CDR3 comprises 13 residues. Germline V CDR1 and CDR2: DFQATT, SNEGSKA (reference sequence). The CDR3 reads CSAREIARETQYF.

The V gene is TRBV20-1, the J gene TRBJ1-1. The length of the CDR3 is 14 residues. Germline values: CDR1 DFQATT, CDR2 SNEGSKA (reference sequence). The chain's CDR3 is CSARDDLRNTEAFF.

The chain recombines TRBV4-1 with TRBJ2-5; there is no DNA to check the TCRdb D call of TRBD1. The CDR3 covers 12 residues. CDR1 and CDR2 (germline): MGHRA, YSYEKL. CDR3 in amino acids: CASSQEGTSQYF.